This TCR beta chain was observed in a study of molecular identifiers for immune sequencing clone quantification. On the study more broadly: With replicates, the RNA of around 20,000 or 100,000 naive CD8 cells was split five ways and four were sequenced.

This clonotype appeared many times. Its antigen is undetermined. Points from the study as a whole: Same-barcode identical TCR molecules could make highly expanded clones look smaller than they are.

TCRdb processed the PCR reads anew with MiXCR; each CDR3 protein has one entry. The sample shows 15,000 to 20,000 distinct CDR3 sequences, 21% of them seen only once. Germline lookup yields CDR1 LNHDA and CDR2 SQIVND (reference sequence). This CDR3 region has 13 residues. Losses at the gene ends were 5 bases for V and 4 bases for J; bases not matched to a gene: 5. Sequenced sample: naive CD8+ T cells from blood, with Jurkat cell RNA spiked in. As to subset: FACS-sorted CD8+CD4-CCR7+CD45RA+ naive T cells. This TCR was recovered from a human donor in good health. Some libraries in this study had Jurkat cell RNA spiked in. The chain carries TRBV19 and TRBJ2-7; 7 bases align to TRBD2. The CDR3 loop reads CASSAAGVYEQYF. As DNA, the CDR3 is TGTGCCAGTAGTGCCGCGGGAGTGTACGAGCAGTACTTC.